This entry describes one T cell receptor (beta chain). These data come from a study of blood T cell repertoires in COVID-19. About the study: From the United States, Italy and Spain came samples of acute and convalescent COVID-19.

Germline V gene data show CDR1 as LGHDT and CDR2 as YNNKEL (reference sequence). Unmatched junction bases numbered 7, after V lost 11 bases and J lost 6 bases. The CDR3 runs to 14 residues. Repertoires were generated with immunoSEQ multiplex PCR, while TCRdb's copy carries only in-frame clones and drops some. The profile shows about 59,000 clones, roughly 88% of them singletons. The clonotype comes from a woman of 80 years or more with active COVID-19. Sample: peripheral blood. V is TRBV3-1 (or the pseudogene TRBV3-2) and J is TRBJ1-6, with 10 bases aligning to TRBD1. The CDR3 nucleotides read TGTGCCTCGCAGGGGACAGGGGTTAATTCACCCCTCCACTTT. It specifies CASQGTGVNSPLHF.